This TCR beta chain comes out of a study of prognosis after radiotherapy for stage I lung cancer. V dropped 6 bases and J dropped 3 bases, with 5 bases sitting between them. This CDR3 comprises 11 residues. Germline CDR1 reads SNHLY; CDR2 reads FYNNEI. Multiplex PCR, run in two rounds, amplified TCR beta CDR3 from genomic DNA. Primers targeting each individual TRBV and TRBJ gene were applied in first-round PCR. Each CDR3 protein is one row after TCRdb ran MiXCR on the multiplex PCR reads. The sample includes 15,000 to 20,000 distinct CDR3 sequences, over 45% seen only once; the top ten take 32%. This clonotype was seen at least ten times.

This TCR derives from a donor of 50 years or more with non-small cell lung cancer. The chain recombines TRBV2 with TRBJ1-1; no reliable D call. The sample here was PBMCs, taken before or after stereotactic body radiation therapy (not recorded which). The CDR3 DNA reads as TGTGCCAGCAGGGGTCACACTGAAGCTTTCTTT. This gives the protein CASRGHTEAFF. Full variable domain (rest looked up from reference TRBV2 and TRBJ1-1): EPEVTQTPSHQVTQMGQEVILRCVPISNHLYFYWYRQILGQKVEFLVSFYNNEISEKSEIFDDQFSVERPDGSNFTLKIRSTKLEDSAMYFCASRGHTEAFFGQGTRLTVV.